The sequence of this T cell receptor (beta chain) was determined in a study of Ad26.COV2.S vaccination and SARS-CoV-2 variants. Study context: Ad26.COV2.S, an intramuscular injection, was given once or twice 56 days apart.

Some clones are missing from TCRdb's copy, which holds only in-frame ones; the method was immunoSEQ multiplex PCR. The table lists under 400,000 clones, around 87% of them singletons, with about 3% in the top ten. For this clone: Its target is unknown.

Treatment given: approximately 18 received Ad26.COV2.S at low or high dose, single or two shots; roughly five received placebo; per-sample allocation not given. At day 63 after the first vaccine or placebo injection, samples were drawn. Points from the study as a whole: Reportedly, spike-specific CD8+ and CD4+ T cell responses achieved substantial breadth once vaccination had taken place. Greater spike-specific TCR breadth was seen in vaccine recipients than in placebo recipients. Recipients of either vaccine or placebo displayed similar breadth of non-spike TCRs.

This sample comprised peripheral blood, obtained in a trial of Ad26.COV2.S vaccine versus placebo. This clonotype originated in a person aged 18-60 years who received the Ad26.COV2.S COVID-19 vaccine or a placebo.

CDR3 protein: CASSVEGPGQGVLGSNQPQHF. For the CDR3, the DNA is TGTGCCAGCAGTGTCGAGGGACCGGGACAGGGTGTCTTAGGGAGCAATCAGCCCCAGCATTTT. The chain combines TRBV2 with TRBJ1-5; 9 nucleotides agree with TRBD1. The junction had 20 bases not matched to a gene; V was cut back by 4 bases and J by 1 base. The germline CDR1 and CDR2 sequences are SNHLY and FYNNEI. The CDR3 runs to 21 residues.